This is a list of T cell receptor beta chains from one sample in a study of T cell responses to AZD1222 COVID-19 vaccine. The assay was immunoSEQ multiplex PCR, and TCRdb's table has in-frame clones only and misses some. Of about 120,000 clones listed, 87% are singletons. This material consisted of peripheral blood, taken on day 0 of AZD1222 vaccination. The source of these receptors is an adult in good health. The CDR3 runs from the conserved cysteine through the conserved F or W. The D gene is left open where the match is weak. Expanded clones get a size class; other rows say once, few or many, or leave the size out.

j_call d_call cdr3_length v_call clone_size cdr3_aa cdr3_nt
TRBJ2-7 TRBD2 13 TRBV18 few CASHSGGAYEQYF TGTGCCAGCCACAGCGGGGGGGCCTACGAGCAGTACTTC
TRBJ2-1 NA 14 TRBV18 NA CASSPPTLVNEQFF TGTGCCAGCTCACCACCGACCCTCGTGAATGAGCAGTTCTTC
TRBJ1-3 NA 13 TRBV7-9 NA CASRVTEGNTIYF TGTGCCAGCAGAGTGACGGAAGGAAACACCATATATTTT
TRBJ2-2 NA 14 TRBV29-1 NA CSGGDRGAGGELFF TGCAGCGGCGGAGATCGGGGGGCCGGCGGGGAGCTGTTTTTT
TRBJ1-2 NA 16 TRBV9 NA CASSPNGRHPPQGYTF TGTGCCAGCAGCCCCAATGGGCGGCACCCTCCCCAGGGCTACACCTTC
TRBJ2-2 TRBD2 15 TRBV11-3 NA CASRDRGVNTGELFF TGTGCCAGCAGGGACCGGGGGGTTAACACCGGGGAGCTGTTTTTT
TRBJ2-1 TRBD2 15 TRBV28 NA CASRSGTSGSDEQFF TGTGCCAGCAGGTCCGGGACTAGCGGGTCAGATGAGCAGTTCTTC
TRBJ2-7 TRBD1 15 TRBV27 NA CASSTRTGPGYEQYF TGTGCCAGCAGTACCCGGACAGGTCCAGGCTACGAGCAGTACTTC
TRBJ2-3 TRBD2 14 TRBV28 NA CASSLSGSTDTQYF TGTGCCAGCAGTCTTAGCGGGAGCACAGATACGCAGTATTTT
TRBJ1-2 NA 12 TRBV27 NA CASSFPGHGYTF TGTGCCAGCAGTTTCCCGGGGCATGGCTACACCTTC
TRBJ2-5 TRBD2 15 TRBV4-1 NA CASSQLAGEEETQYF TGCGCCAGCAGCCAGCTAGCGGGAGAGGAAGAGACCCAGTACTTC
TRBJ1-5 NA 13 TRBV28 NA CASDVTDNQPQHF TGTGCCAGCGACGTGACAGACAATCAGCCCCAGCATTTT
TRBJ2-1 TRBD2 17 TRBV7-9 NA CASSLAPGGGAYNEQFF TGTGCCAGCAGCTTAGCCCCGGGCGGGGGGGCCTACAATGAGCAGTTCTTC
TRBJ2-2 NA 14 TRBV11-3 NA CAKSGPGGTGELFF TGTGCCAAATCAGGCCCCGGCGGCACCGGGGAGCTGTTTTTT
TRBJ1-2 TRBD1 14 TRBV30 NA CAWRRDRSNYGYTF TGTGCCTGGCGAAGGGACAGGAGCAACTATGGCTACACCTTC
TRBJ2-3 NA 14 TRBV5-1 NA CASSRGLAADTQYF TGCGCCAGCAGCCGGGGGCTAGCAGCAGATACGCAGTATTTT